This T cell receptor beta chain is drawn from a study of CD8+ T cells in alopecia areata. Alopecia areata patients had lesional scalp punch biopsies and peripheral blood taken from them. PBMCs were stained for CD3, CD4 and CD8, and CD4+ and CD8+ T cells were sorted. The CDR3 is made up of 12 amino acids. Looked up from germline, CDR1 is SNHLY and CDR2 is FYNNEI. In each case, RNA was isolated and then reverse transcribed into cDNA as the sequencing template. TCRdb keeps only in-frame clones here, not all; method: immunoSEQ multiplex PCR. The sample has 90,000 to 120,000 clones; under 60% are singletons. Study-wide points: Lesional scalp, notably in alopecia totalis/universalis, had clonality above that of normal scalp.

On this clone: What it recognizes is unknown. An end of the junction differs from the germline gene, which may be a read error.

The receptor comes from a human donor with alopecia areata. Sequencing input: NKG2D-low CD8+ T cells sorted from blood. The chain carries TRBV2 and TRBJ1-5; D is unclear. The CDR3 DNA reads TGTGCCAGCAGGGAAGGTATGGCTCCCCAGCATTTT. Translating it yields CASREGMAPQHF.